Given below is one T cell receptor beta chain in context. Source study methods: Reference gene primer amplification in the assay estimated nucleated cell counts. Assay used: immunoSEQ multiplex PCR; TCRdb lists only in-frame clones, some missing. Clone size and V and J calls were adopted from that table, with D and trimming inferred from the DNA. The data contain around 280,000 clones, more than 75% of them seen just once; the ten biggest clones take up 2% to 2.5%. This sample is drawn from a study of blood T cell repertoires in COVID-19. Study in general: COVID-19 samples collected from the United States, Italy and Spain covered acute and convalescent phases. The cDNA or gDNA used as material had been derived from T cells, B-cell-depleted T cells, or PBMCs.

This TCR was recovered from a woman under 40 who had recovered from COVID-19. The source material was peripheral blood.

CDR3 coding DNA: TGTGCCTCGACACCGGAAGGGGAGAACACTGAAGCTTTCTTT. Amino acid sequence: CASTPEGENTEAFF. This chain connects TRBV11-2 to TRBJ1-1; maybe TRBD1 (5 bases). Deletions cut 11 bases from V and 1 base from J, with 17 bases between. This CDR3 comprises 14 residues. Germline-derived CDR1 and CDR2 are SGHAT and FQNNGV.